Sequencing of this T cell receptor beta chain was carried out in a study of response to subunit inactivated influenza vaccine. Findings and limits, study-wide: Seasonal influenza vaccination, on each occasion, was suggested by the authors to recruit few new T cells.

Using its own MiXCR run on the RT-PCR reads, TCRdb lists one record per CDR3 protein. The sample holds approximately 200,000 distinct CDR3 sequences, about 15% seen once. Trimming removed 5 bases at V and 8 bases at J, with 10 bases between. From germline, CDR1 is SGHVS and CDR2 FQNEAQ. The CDR3 is made up of 12 amino acids. Turning to this clonotype: Its antigen is not known.

The specimen was CD8+ T cells sorted from PBMCs, collected about 5 days after vaccination. J is TRBJ2-1 and V is TRBV7-8; D call uncertain. This receptor was obtained from a man aged 45 to 65 who received an inactivated influenza vaccine. The DNA of the CDR3 is TGTGCCAGCAGCCCACGGGTCGATGAGCAGTTCTTC. Translated: CASSPRVDEQFF.